These 24 T cell receptor beta chains were sequenced from one sample in a study of technical replicates of blood from several donors. Data came from immunoSEQ multiplex PCR; TCRdb stores just in-frame clones and leaves some out. The sample shows 65,000 to 90,000 clones, 85% to 95% of them seen only once. Specimen: PBMCs. These receptors came from a human donor in good health. Some clones in this sample may be carry-over from other donors' samples.

The genes are TRBV11-2 and TRBJ2-7; possibly TRBD2 for D (5 bases). Trimming pared 1 base from V and 3 bases from J, leaving 10 bases between. The germline V gene has CDR1 SGHAT and CDR2 FQNNGV. The CDR3 sequence is 14 residues long. The CDR3 coding sequence is TGTGCCAGCAGCTTAGGGAGGCAAGGCTACGAGCAGTACTTC. It encodes CASSLGRQGYEQYF.

The rearrangement joins TRBV5-6 to TRBJ1-4; 12 positions agree with TRBD1. Germline V gives CDR1 SGHDT, CDR2 YYEEEE. With 5 bases clipped from V and 7 bases from J, the junction kept 12 bases outside the gene matches. This CDR3 has 17 amino acids. The CDR3 loop reads CASRATGTGGFGEKLFF. CDR3 nucleotide sequence: TGTGCCAGCAGGGCGACCGGGACAGGGGGCTTTGGTGAAAAACTGTTTTTT.

This clone came up a few times. The J gene is TRBJ2-7, the V gene TRBV27; 12 bases line up with TRBD2. V was clipped by 5 bases and J by 3 bases; unmatched bases: 17. CDR1 is MNHEY and CDR2 is SMNVEV in the germline V gene (reference sequence). There are 19 residues in the CDR3. The CDR3 sequence: CASSPIGASLAGGGYEQYF. The CDR3 bases are TGTGCCAGCAGTCCAATAGGAGCCTCACTAGCGGGAGGAGGCTACGAGCAGTACTTC.

The chain recombines TRBV2 with TRBJ1-2, with 9 bases identical to TRBD1. Germline CDR1 and CDR2: SNHLY and FYNNEI. CDR3 size: 13 residues. V lost 6 bases and J lost 4; bases outside the gene matches: 3. The DNA for the CDR3 is TGTGCCAGCAGACAGGGGGCAGGCTATGGCTACACCTTC. Residues: CASRQGAGYGYTF.

The chain recombines TRBV11-2 with TRBJ2-2; a weak D match, TRBD1 (5 bases). Germline values: CDR1 SGHAT, CDR2 FQNNGV. V gave up 3 bases and J gave up 1 base, with 6 bases separating them. The CDR3 is made up of 14 amino acids. In DNA, the CDR3 is TGTGCCAGCAGCTTCGACAGGAACACCGGGGAGCTGTTTTTT. Its protein is CASSFDRNTGELFF.

The V call is TRBV18, the J call TRBJ2-1, with TRBD2 matching 7 bases. CDR3 length: 13 amino acids. V was clipped by 6 bases and J by 5 bases; unmatched bases: 4. Germline-derived CDR1 and CDR2 are KGHSH and LQKENI. The CDR3: CASSGGLDNEQFF. CDR3 in DNA: TGTGCCAGCTCCGGGGGGTTGGACAATGAGCAGTTCTTC. The variable domain in full, completed from reference TRBV18 and TRBJ2-1, reads NAGVMQNPRHLVRRRGQEARLRCSPMKGHSHVYWYRQLPEEGLKFMVYLQKENIIDESGMPKERFSAEFPKEGPSILRIQQVVRGDSAAYFCASSGGLDNEQFFGPGTRLTVL.

This chain connects TRBV11-3 to TRBJ2-3; the D gene is possibly TRBD2 (6 bases). The CDR3 totals 15 residues. Germline V gives CDR1 SGHNT, CDR2 YENEEA. V lost 2 bases and J lost 3, with 12 bases in between. CDR3 bases: TGTGCCAGCAGCTTATGGGGCGGGATAACAGATACGCAGTATTTT. Its protein product is CASSLWGGITDTQYF.

The chain recombines TRBV2 with TRBJ1-5, with D perhaps matching TRBD1 (6 bases). There are 15 residues in the CDR3. CDR1 is SNHLY and CDR2 is FYNNEI in the germline V gene. Trimming took 0 bases from V and 5 from J, leaving 11 bases between them. The chain's CDR3 is CASSEAQGKYQPQHF. CDR3 nucleotide sequence: TGTGCCAGCAGTGAAGCACAGGGAAAGTATCAGCCCCAGCATTTT.

CDR3 coding DNA: TGTGCCAGCGCCGGCGGATCCTACGAGCAGTACTTC. It translates to CASAGGSYEQYF. The V and J genes are TRBV6-5 and TRBJ2-7; D is unclear. The CDR3 has 12 amino acids. Germline V gives CDR1 MNHEY, CDR2 SVGAGI. The germline V and J ends were trimmed by 8 bases and 1 base, with 9 bases remaining between them.

The rearrangement joins TRBV5-1 to TRBJ2-1; 11 bases line up with TRBD2. The CDR3 is made up of 15 amino acids. The V segment lost 0 bases and the J segment 4 bases; nucleotides outside the gene matches: 0. Germline-derived CDR1 and CDR2 are SGHRS and YFSETQ. The CDR3 DNA sequence: TGCGCCAGCAGCTTGGGACTAGCGGGGTACAATGAGCAGTTCTTC. Protein product: CASSLGLAGYNEQFF.

The table lists this clone with a count of one. The chain links TRBV6-1 to TRBJ2-1; D gene unclear. Trimming took 0 bases from V and 3 from J, leaving 12 bases between them. This CDR3 comprises 16 residues. Germline CDR1 and CDR2: MNHNS and SASEGT. The CDR3 here is CASSEASGLLYNEQFF. The CDR3 bases are TGTGCCAGCAGTGAAGCGTCAGGATTACTCTACAATGAGCAGTTCTTC.

This sequence joins TRBV2 and TRBJ2-3; perhaps TRBD2 as D (7 bases). This CDR3 region has 17 residues. Germline V lookup: CDR1 SNHLY, CDR2 FYNNEI. With 6 bases removed from V and 0 bases from J, the gap between germline ends came to 19 bases. Here the CDR3 reads CASRPVGGAPSTDTQYF. The CDR3 nucleotides read TGTGCCAGCAGGCCTGTGGGGGGGGCCCCTAGCACAGATACGCAGTATTTT.

The chain has TRBV29-1 and TRBJ1-5; the D is unclear. There are 13 residues in the CDR3. The germline CDR1 and CDR2 sequences are SQVTM and ANQGSEA. Trimming took 1 base from V and 3 from J, leaving 7 bases between them. CDR3 loop: CSVEVGDNQPQHF. CDR3 nucleotide sequence: TGCAGCGTTGAAGTCGGAGACAATCAGCCCCAGCATTTT.

This chain links TRBV27 with TRBJ2-3; 14 nucleotides match TRBD2. The CDR3 is 19 residues long. Germline loops: CDR1 MNHEY, CDR2 SMNVEV (reference sequence). Trimming cost V 1 base and J 5 bases; bases outside gene matches: 11. The CDR3 bases are TGTGCCAGCAGTTTATGGGCGACTAGCGGGGGGGGAGTGGGAGATACGCAGTATTTT. Amino acids: CASSLWATSGGGVGDTQYF.

This clone was detected only a few times. The chain carries TRBV11-3 and TRBJ2-2, with 7 bases fitting TRBD1. Germline CDR1 and CDR2: SGHNT and YENEEA. The ends lost 5 bases at V and 3 bases at J; junction bases unmatched: 6. The CDR3 runs 15 residues. The CDR3 region is CASSHRDRDTGELFF. The CDR3 region has the DNA TGTGCCAGCAGCCATCGGGACAGAGACACCGGGGAGCTGTTTTTT.

The chain has TRBV4-2 and TRBJ2-3, with D possibly TRBD2 on 9 matching bases. This CDR3 is built from 19 residues. Germline CDR1 is LGHNA and CDR2 is YNFKEQ. The V and J ends lost 0 bases and 3 bases respectively, with 22 bases between them. The DNA of the CDR3 is TGTGCCAGCAGCCAAGATCCCCCAGGGGGCGGGGGGGCAACAGATACGCAGTATTTT. Translated, it gives CASSQDPPGGGGATDTQYF.

Concerning this clone: The germline gene is not matched at one end of the junction; a read error may be the cause. The rearrangement joins TRBV4-3 to TRBJ2-7; D is possibly TRBD1 (6 bases). This CDR3 contains 15 residues. Looked up from germline, CDR1 is LGHNA and CDR2 is YSLEER. In DNA, the CDR3 is TGCGCCAGCAGACAAGACCGGGACAACGCCTACGAGCAGTACTTC. It translates to CASRQDRDNAYEQYF.

The chain couples TRBV5-4 to TRBJ1-1; 9 bases are shared with TRBD1. This CDR3 comprises 13 residues. The trim removed 3 bases at V and 7 bases at J, leaving 4 bases unmatched. Germline CDR1 SGHNT, CDR2 YYREEE (reference sequence). CDR3 amino acids: CASSSDRGHEAFF. For the CDR3, the DNA is TGTGCCAGCAGCTCGGACAGGGGACATGAAGCTTTCTTT.

The J gene is TRBJ2-7, the V gene TRBV4-3; the D is unclear. Trimming left V 0 bases short and J 1 base short, with 13 bases between. Germline loops: CDR1 LGHNA, CDR2 YSLEER. The CDR3 covers 16 residues. The CDR3 DNA sequence: TGCGCCAGCAGCCAAGATTTCGAGCAACCATCCTACGAGCAGTACTTC. Translating it yields CASSQDFEQPSYEQYF.

The rearrangement links TRBV19 to TRBJ2-1; D might be TRBD1 (6 bases). V lost 2 bases and J 1 base, leaving 6 bases between the germline ends. The CDR3 is made up of 14 amino acids. CDR1 LNHDA and CDR2 SQIVND come from the germline V gene (reference sequence). CDR3: CASSITGSYNEQFF. Here the CDR3 DNA reads TGTGCCAGTAGTATAACAGGGTCCTACAATGAGCAGTTCTTC.

This clone was detected once. The V and J genes are TRBV4-3 and TRBJ2-5, with TRBD2 identical over 8 bases. The J segment lost 4 bases and the V segment lost 0 bases, leaving 7 bases of the junction unmatched. Germline loops: CDR1 LGHNA, CDR2 YSLEER. The CDR3 runs 16 residues. CDR3 sequence: CASSQDERELGETQYF. The DNA for the CDR3 is TGCGCCAGCAGCCAAGATGAGCGGGAGTTGGGAGAGACCCAGTACTTC.

The rearrangement uses TRBV7-9 and TRBJ1-6, with 9 bases aligning to TRBD1. Germline V gene sequence: CDR1 SEHNR, CDR2 FQNEAQ (reference sequence). V was pared by 5 bases and J by 6 bases, with 5 bases of the junction left unmatched. The CDR3 extends over 15 amino acids. This CDR3 is CASSGGQGINSPLHF. DNA of the CDR3: TGTGCCAGCAGCGGGGGACAGGGAATTAATTCACCCCTCCACTTT.

The rearrangement joins TRBV5-1 to TRBJ1-3; D is unclear. From germline, CDR1 is SGHRS and CDR2 YFSETQ. V gave up 0 bases and J gave up 2 bases, with 9 bases separating them. This CDR3 contains 15 residues. CDR3 protein: CASSLDAGAGNTIYF. In nucleotides, the CDR3 is TGCGCCAGCAGCTTGGACGCGGGTGCTGGAAACACCATATATTTT.

V gene TRBV5-4 combines with J gene TRBJ1-2, with 10 positions matching TRBD1. The CDR3 sequence is 14 residues long. V trimming: 3 bases; J trimming: 6 bases; junction bases outside the gene matches: 5. Germline lookup yields CDR1 SGHNT and CDR2 YYREEE (reference sequence). The DNA of the CDR3 is TGTGCCAGCAGCTCTGCGGACAGGGGGAATGGCTACACCTTC. Amino acid sequence: CASSSADRGNGYTF.